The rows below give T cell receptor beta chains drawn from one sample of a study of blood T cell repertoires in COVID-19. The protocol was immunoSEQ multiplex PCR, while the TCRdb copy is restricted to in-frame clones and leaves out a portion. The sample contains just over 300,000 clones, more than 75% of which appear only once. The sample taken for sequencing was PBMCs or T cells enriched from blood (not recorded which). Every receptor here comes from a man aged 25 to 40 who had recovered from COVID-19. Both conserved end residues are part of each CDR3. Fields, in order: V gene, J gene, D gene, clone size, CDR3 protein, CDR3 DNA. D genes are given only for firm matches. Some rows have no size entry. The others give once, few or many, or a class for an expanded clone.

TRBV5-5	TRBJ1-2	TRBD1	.	CASSLGTGGWGNYGYTF	TGTGCCAGCAGCTTGGGGACAGGGGGCTGGGGGAACTATGGCTACACCTTC
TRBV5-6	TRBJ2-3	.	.	CASSPRSDTDTQYF	TGTGCCAGCAGCCCGAGGTCCGACACAGATACGCAGTATTTT
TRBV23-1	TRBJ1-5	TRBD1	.	CASSPMTGGSVYSNQPQHF	TGCGCCAGCAGTCCCATGACAGGGGGCTCAGTCTATAGCAATCAGCCCCAGCATTTT
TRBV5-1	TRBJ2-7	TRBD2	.	CASSLKLAGSNEQYF	TGCGCCAGCAGCTTGAAACTAGCGGGTTCTAATGAGCAGTACTTC
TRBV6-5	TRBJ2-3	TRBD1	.	CASSYSQGAADTQYF	TGTGCCAGCAGTTACTCACAGGGGGCCGCGGATACGCAGTATTTT
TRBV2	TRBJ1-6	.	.	CASSETGHSPLHF	TGTGCCAGCAGTGAGACAGGACATTCACCCCTCCACTTT
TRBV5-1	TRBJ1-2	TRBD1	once	CASSLYRGSYGYTF	TGCGCCAGCAGCTTATACAGGGGCTCCTATGGCTACACCTTC
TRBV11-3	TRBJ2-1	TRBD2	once	CASSPVFDSGVNEQFF	TGTGCCAGCAGCCCGGTTTTCGATAGCGGGGTCAATGAGCAGTTCTTC
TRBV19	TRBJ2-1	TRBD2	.	CASSSAGRAERSNEQFF	TGTGCCAGTAGTTCCGCCGGGAGGGCAGAAAGGTCCAATGAGCAGTTCTTC
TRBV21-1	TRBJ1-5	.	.	CASSNLLQDSCNQPQHF	TGTGCCAGCAGCAATTTGTTACAGGACAGCTGCAATCAGCCCCAGCATTTT
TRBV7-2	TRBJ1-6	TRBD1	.	CASGGQGGRSPLHF	TGTGCCAGCGGGGGACAGGGAGGTAGATCACCCCTCCACTTT
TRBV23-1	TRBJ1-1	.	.	CASSQSSGKGMNTEAFF	TGCGCCAGCAGTCAATCGTCGGGGAAGGGCATGAACACTGAAGCTTTCTTT
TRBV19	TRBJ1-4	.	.	CASSPQDLKLFF	TGTGCCAGTAGCCCACAGGACCTAAAACTGTTTTTT
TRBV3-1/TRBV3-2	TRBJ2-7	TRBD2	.	CASSLFIPTLAGPSYEQYF	TGTGCCAGCAGCCTCTTCATTCCCACCCTAGCGGGCCCCTCCTACGAGCAGTACTTC
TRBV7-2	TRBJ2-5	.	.	CASSLRLAQETQYF	TGTGCCAGCAGCTTGAGGCTGGCGCAAGAGACCCAGTACTTC
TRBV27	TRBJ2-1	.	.	CASSRGEGGYNEQFF	TGTGCCAGCTCACGGGGGGAAGGGGGCTACAATGAGCAGTTCTTC
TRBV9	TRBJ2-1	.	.	CASSVGASDDNEQFF	TGTGCCAGCAGCGTAGGGGCTAGCGACGACAATGAGCAGTTCTTC
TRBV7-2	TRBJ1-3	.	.	CASSLMAFPASGNTIYF	TGTGCCAGCAGCTTAATGGCTTTCCCTGCCTCTGGAAACACCATATATTTT
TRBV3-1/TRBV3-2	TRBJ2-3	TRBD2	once	CASSLSGNTDTQYF	TGTGCCAGCAGCCTTAGCGGGAACACAGATACGCAGTATTTT
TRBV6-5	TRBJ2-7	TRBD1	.	CASSRDRDRSYEQYF	TGTGCCAGCAGCCGCGACAGGGACCGCTCCTACGAGCAGTACTTC
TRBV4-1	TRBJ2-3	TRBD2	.	CASSDERGGASTFTDTQYF	TGCGCCAGCAGCGACGAGCGGGGGGGGGCATCGACCTTCACAGATACGCAGTATTTT
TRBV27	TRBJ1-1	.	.	CASSWRERAEAFF	TGTGCCAGCAGTTGGCGGGAAAGGGCTGAAGCTTTCTTT
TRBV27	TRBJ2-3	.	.	CASSSLPSGDTQYF	TGTGCCAGCAGTTCCCTCCCCTCGGGAGATACGCAGTATTTT
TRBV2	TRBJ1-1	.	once	CASSDKSGRGAINTEAFF	TGTGCCAGCAGTGACAAGTCAGGTCGGGGGGCGATCAACACTGAAGCTTTCTTT
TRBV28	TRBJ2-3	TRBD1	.	CASTIQGTRDTQYF	TGTGCCAGCACAATACAGGGGACGAGAGATACGCAGTATTTT
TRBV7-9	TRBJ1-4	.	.	CASSFGGPANEKLFF	TGTGCCAGCAGCTTCGGGGGGCCGGCTAATGAAAAACTGTTTTTT
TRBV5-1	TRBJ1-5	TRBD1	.	CASSLEPGQGKGQPQHF	TGCGCCAGCAGCTTGGAGCCGGGACAGGGAAAAGGTCAGCCCCAGCATTTT
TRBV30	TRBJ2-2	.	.	CAWSAQNTGELFF	TGTGCCTGGAGTGCCCAGAACACCGGGGAGCTGTTTTTT
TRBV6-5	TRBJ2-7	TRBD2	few	CASSPAGGTPYEQYF	TGTGCCAGCAGCCCCGCGGGAGGAACCCCCTACGAGCAGTACTTC
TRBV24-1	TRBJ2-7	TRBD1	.	CATSDSRQGDDEQYF	TGTGCCACCAGTGATTCGAGACAGGGCGACGACGAGCAGTACTTC
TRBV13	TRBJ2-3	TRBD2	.	CASSLRRLAGGPGTDTQYF	TGTGCCAGCAGCTTACGGAGACTAGCGGGAGGGCCCGGCACAGATACGCAGTATTTT
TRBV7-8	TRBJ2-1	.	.	CASSLASSNEQFF	TGTGCCAGCAGCTTAGCGTCGTCGAATGAGCAGTTCTTC
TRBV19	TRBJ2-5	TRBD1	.	CASSRQGSYRETQYF	TGTGCCAGTTCGCGACAGGGCTCGTACCGAGAGACCCAGTACTTC
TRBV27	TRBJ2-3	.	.	CASSSPRSPSQYF	TGTGCCAGCAGTTCCCCCCGGAGCCCTTCGCAGTATTTT
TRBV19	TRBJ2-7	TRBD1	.	CATAGQGVPYEQYF	TGTGCCACCGCCGGACAGGGGGTTCCCTACGAGCAGTACTTC
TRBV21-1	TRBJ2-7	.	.	CASSKVGGDSSYEQYF	TGTGCCAGCAGCAAAGTTGGAGGGGATAGCTCCTACGAGCAGTACTTC
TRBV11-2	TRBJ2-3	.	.	CASSLSADTQYF	TGTGCCAGCAGCTTAAGCGCCGATACGCAGTATTTT
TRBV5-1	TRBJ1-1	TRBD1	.	CASSGGTGNTEAFF	TGCGCCAGCAGCGGCGGGACAGGGAACACTGAAGCTTTCTTT
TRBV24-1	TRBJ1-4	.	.	CATSATAPNEKLFF	TGTGCCACCAGTGCGACAGCCCCTAATGAAAAACTGTTTTTT
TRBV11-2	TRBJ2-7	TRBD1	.	CASNPGQGGVYEQYF	TGTGCCAGCAACCCCGGACAGGGTGGCGTGTACGAGCAGTACTTC
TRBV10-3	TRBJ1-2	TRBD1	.	CAISEGQGRIYGYTF	TGTGCCATCAGTGAGGGACAGGGAAGAATCTATGGCTACACCTTC
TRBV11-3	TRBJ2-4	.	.	CASSLGGGPLNIQYF	TGTGCCAGCAGCTTAGGAGGTGGTCCTCTAAACATTCAGTACTTC
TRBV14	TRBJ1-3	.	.	CASSQWGGSSTTNTIYF	TGTGCCAGCAGCCAGTGGGGGGGGTCGTCTACCACCAACACCATATATTTT
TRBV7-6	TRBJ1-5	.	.	CASSLRTGPYSNQPQHF	TGTGCCAGCAGCTTACGTACAGGTCCTTATAGCAATCAGCCCCAGCATTTT
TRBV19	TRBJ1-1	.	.	CASSIAPRGNTEAFF	TGTGCCAGTAGTATAGCCCCCCGGGGGAACACTGAAGCTTTCTTT
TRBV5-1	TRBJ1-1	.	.	CASSLGQPQEAFF	TGCGCCAGCAGCCTAGGACAGCCCCAAGAAGCTTTCTTT
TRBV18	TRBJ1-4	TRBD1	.	CASSPGTDLATNEKLFF	TGTGCCAGCTCACCGGGGACAGATCTTGCAACTAATGAAAAACTGTTTTTT
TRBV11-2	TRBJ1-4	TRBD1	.	CASSSGTAGYNEKLFF	TGTGCCAGCAGCTCGGGGACAGCGGGTTATAATGAAAAACTGTTTTTT